Shown below are 30 T cell receptor beta chains from a single sample sequenced in a study of tumor-infiltrating lymphocytes in oesophageal squamous cell carcinoma. Each CDR3 protein is one row after TCRdb ran MiXCR on the PCR reads. The sample contains 15,000 or so distinct CDR3 sequences, about 50% of which appear only once. The sample taken for sequencing was esophageal tumor tissue. These receptor sequences come from a female donor with esophageal squamous cell carcinoma.

In its sample, this clonotype was seen a few times. The chain carries TRBV11-2 and TRBJ2-3; 9 bases line up with TRBD2. Losses at the gene ends were 3 bases for V and 4 bases for J; bases not matched to a gene: 11. The CDR3 has 17 amino acids. Germline CDR1 SGHAT, CDR2 FQNNGV. CDR3 coding DNA: TGTGCCAGCAGCTTCCGTGGCGGGAGGGGGAACGCAGATACGCAGTATTTT. Amino acids: CASSFRGGRGNADTQYF.

This clonotype has at least ten counts. V is TRBV7-8 and J is TRBJ2-1; D may correspond to TRBD1 or TRBD2 (5 bases each). CDR3 length equals 16 residues. Germline V gene sequence: CDR1 SGHVS, CDR2 FQNEAQ. Between the trimmed V and J ends, which lost 5 bases and 0 bases, there was a span of 14 bases. CDR3 DNA sequence: TGTGCCAGCAGCCGGGACGGTCAGAGCTCCTACAATGAGCAGTTCTTC. It yields the protein CASSRDGQSSYNEQFF.

A few counts support this clonotype. The chain is built from TRBV10-3 and TRBJ2-5; tentatively, D is TRBD2 (5 bases). The J call may be incorrect, as the DNA end agrees better with TRBJ2-1. This CDR3 spans 15 amino acids. In germline, CDR1 is ENHRY, CDR2 SYGVKD. CDR3 residues: CAIRRREGLDNEQFF. CDR3 sequence (DNA): TGTGCCATCAGACGCCGGGAAGGCCTTGACAATGAGCAGTTCTTC.

This clonotype was counted ten times or more. The chain joins TRBV7-3 to TRBJ2-1; 10 bases are shared with TRBD1. The trim removed 3 bases at V and 8 bases at J, leaving 4 bases unmatched. The CDR3 covers 14 residues. Germline lookup yields CDR1 SGHTA and CDR2 FQGTGA. The CDR3 loop reads CASSLGQGPHEQFF. The CDR3 DNA follows: TGTGCCAGCAGCTTGGGACAGGGGCCCCATGAGCAGTTCTTC.

J is TRBJ2-3 and V is TRBV7-2; no clear D gene. The last part of the DNA fits TRBJ1-1 better; the J call may be wrong. The CDR3 contains 13 residues. Germline CDR1 is SGHTA and CDR2 is FQGNSA. The DNA of the CDR3 is TGTGCCAGCAGCCTCCCATGGAACACTGAAGCTTTCTTT. Protein product: CASSLPWNTEAFF.

The gene calls are TRBV7-6 and TRBJ1-1; 7 bases agree with TRBD1. The germline CDR1 and CDR2 sequences are SGHVS and FNYEAQ. V trimming: 4 bases; J trimming: 10 bases; junction bases outside the gene matches: 18. CDR3 length: 16 residues. CDR3 residues: CASSSGTAQIVEGAFF. DNA of the CDR3: TGTGCCAGCAGCTCCGGGACAGCACAGATCGTTGAAGGAGCTTTCTTT.

In its sample, this clonotype was seen once. The V and J genes are TRBV12-3 or TRBV12-4 and TRBJ2-5; 10 positions agree with TRBD1. There are 14 residues in the CDR3. With 5 bases clipped from V and 4 bases from J, the junction kept 4 bases outside the gene matches. CDR3 DNA: TGTGCCAGCAGTAAGGGGGACAGGGGAGAGACCCAGTACTTC. Translation: CASSKGDRGETQYF.

This clonotype has more than one count but fewer than ten. V and J are TRBV7-3 and TRBJ2-3, with a weak D call TRBD2 (6 bases). There are 18 residues in the CDR3. Deletions cut 2 bases from V and 2 bases from J, with 20 bases between. Germline lookup yields CDR1 SGHTA and CDR2 FQGTGA. The CDR3 DNA follows: TGTGCCAGCAGCTTAGGGTCGGGAGTGGGCCACGCCACAGATACGCAGTATTTT. This codes for CASSLGSGVGHATDTQYF.

There are many counts of this clonotype. A much larger clone sits a single nucleotide away, making a read error possible. The chain uses TRBV6-6 and TRBJ2-1; D remains ambiguous. V lost 0 bases and J 10 bases, leaving 13 bases between the germline ends. CDR3 length equals 14 residues. Germline CDR1 and CDR2: MNHNY and SVGAGI (reference sequence). The DNA of the CDR3 is TGTGCCAGCAGTTACTCGGACGATAACTACGAGCAGTTCTTC. Encoded protein: CASSYSDDNYEQFF.

In its sample, this clonotype was seen a few times. The chain uses TRBV7-2 and TRBJ2-1, with TRBD2 identical over 8 bases. The length of the CDR3 is 16 residues. Looked up from germline, CDR1 is SGHTA and CDR2 is FQGNSA. Germline trimming cut 4 bases from V and 6 bases from J; bases unmatched to any gene: 11. CDR3 coding DNA: TGTGCCAGCAGCTCCCCGGGGCTAGCGGGCGCCAATGAGCAGTTCTTC. As protein: CASSSPGLAGANEQFF.

V usage is TRBV7-3 and J usage is TRBJ2-1, with D unresolved. The tail of the sequence fits TRBJ2-5 better, so the J call may be wrong. The CDR3 extends over 14 amino acids. The germline gives CDR1 SGHTA, CDR2 FQGTGA. This CDR3 reads CASSLGGTKETQYF. In DNA, the CDR3 is TGTGCCAGCAGCTTAGGCGGAACCAAAGAGACCCAGTACTTC.

This clonotype was recorded a few times. The chain joins TRBV6-5 to TRBJ2-4; maybe TRBD1 (5 bases). Germline V gene data show CDR1 as MNHEY and CDR2 as SVGAGI. The CDR3 has 14 amino acids. V shed 2 bases and J shed 9 bases, with 14 bases lying between them. Here the CDR3 DNA reads TGTGCCAGCAGTTACAGGGGCCCCCCAAGCATTCAGTACTTC. This encodes CASSYRGPPSIQYF.

This clonotype was counted only a few times. V is TRBV12-3 or TRBV12-4 and J is TRBJ2-5; 7 bases line up with TRBD2. The length of the CDR3 is 15 residues. The V gene end was trimmed by 5 bases and the J gene end by 3 bases; junction bases not matched to a gene: 9. The CDR3 sequence is CASSLRTRSKETQYF. The CDR3 coding sequence is TGTGCCAGCAGTCTCCGGACTAGGTCCAAAGAGACCCAGTACTTC.

This clonotype showed up many times. The chain uses TRBV28 and TRBJ2-1; 7 bases are a match to TRBD2. Germline trimming cut 6 bases from V and 6 bases from J; bases unmatched to any gene: 8. Germline loops: CDR1 MDHEN, CDR2 SYDVKM. CDR3 length: 14 amino acids. The CDR3 loop reads CASREASGVNEQFF. CDR3 sequence (DNA): TGTGCCAGCAGGGAGGCTAGCGGAGTCAATGAGCAGTTCTTC.

As to this clonotype: No conserved phenylalanine or tryptophan is present at the end of the CDR3, so a read error is the likely explanation. No DNA is shown, since the ends of the CDR3 on it are uncertain; the CDR3 is the one TCRdb lists. This chain joins TRBV7-8 and TRBJ2-5; the table gives TRBD1 as D, unverified against the DNA. Germline V lookup: CDR1 SGHVS, CDR2 FQNEAQ. The length of the CDR3 is 17 amino acids, counting both ends. The CDR3 loop is CASSPRGQGIYEQYFGN.

This clonotype qualifies as medium-sized. V usage is TRBV28 and J usage is TRBJ2-7, with 9 positions matching TRBD1. Germline V gene sequence: CDR1 MDHEN, CDR2 SYDVKM. With V trimmed by 8 bases and J by 4 bases, 12 bases remained unmatched. This CDR3 has 15 residues. The CDR3 DNA reads TGTGCCAGCTGGGGTACCGGGACAGGGATGTACGAGCAGTACTTC. Protein: CASWGTGTGMYEQYF. The full variable domain, in which reference TRBV28 and TRBJ2-7 provide the parts outside the CDR3, is DVKVTQSSRYLVKRTGEKVFLECVQDMDHENMFWYRQDPGLGLRLIYFSYDVKMKEKGDIPEGYSVSREKKERFSLILESASTNQTSMYLCASWGTGTGMYEQYFGPGTRLTVT.

This rearrangement joins TRBV2 to TRBJ2-5; D unresolved. The CDR3 is made up of 12 amino acids. Germline CDR1 and CDR2: SNHLY and FYNNEI. Trimming shortened V by 5 bases and J by 5 bases, and 9 bases separated the two germline ends. CDR3 region: CASSTGLETQYF. The CDR3, as DNA: TGTGCCAGCAGTACCGGGTTGGAGACCCAGTACTTC.

This clonotype has only a few counts. The chain uses TRBV7-2 and TRBJ2-6, with D uncertain. V lost 5 bases, J lost 3 bases, and 5 bases lay in between. CDR3 length: 13 amino acids. CDR1 is SGHTA and CDR2 is FQGNSA in the germline V gene. The CDR3 DNA reads as TGTGCCAGCAGCCCAATTGGGGCCAACGTCCTGACTTTC. It encodes CASSPIGANVLTF.

This clonotype has just a few counts. The rearrangement links TRBV28 to TRBJ2-1, with unresolved D. The J call could be wrong; TRBJ2-5 is a better fit for the DNA end. Germline V CDR1 and CDR2: MDHEN, SYDVKM. This CDR3 contains 12 residues. The chain's CDR3 is CASSSPTETQYF. CDR3 coding DNA: TGTGCCAGCAGTTCACCGACAGAGACCCAGTACTTC.

The V call is TRBV7-2, the J call TRBJ1-1; 8 bases agree with TRBD1. Trimming at V came to 5 bases and at J to 8 bases, leaving 7 bases not matched to a gene. This CDR3 is 13 amino acids long. Germline-derived CDR1 and CDR2 are SGHTA and FQGNSA. The CDR3 coding sequence is TGTGCCAGCAGCGCCAACCGACAGGGGGAAGCTTTCTTT. It specifies CASSANRQGEAFF.

This clonotype is a singleton in its sample. The chain employs TRBV5-6 and TRBJ2-3; the match to TRBD2 covers 9 bases. With 2 bases clipped from V and 4 bases from J, the junction kept 8 bases outside the gene matches. The germline gives CDR1 SGHDT, CDR2 YYEEEE. This CDR3 is built from 16 residues. The CDR3 reads CASSFGAGGRADTQYF. In DNA, the CDR3 is TGTGCCAGCAGCTTCGGAGCGGGGGGCAGGGCAGATACGCAGTATTTT.

Comments on this clonotype: Without the conserved terminal phenylalanine or tryptophan, this CDR3 likely stems from a read error. Because the CDR3's place on the DNA is in doubt, the DNA is left out and the CDR3 is given as listed by TCRdb. The chain joins TRBV7-3 to TRBJ2-6; the D segment call TRBD2 is taken from the table without a DNA check. The CDR3 has 20 amino acids, counting both end residues. The germline gives CDR1 SGHTA, CDR2 FQGTGA. The CDR3 spells CASSLESGVGHATDTQYFGA.

The chain recombines TRBV7-9 with TRBJ2-3, with TRBD1 matching 7 bases. V lost 4 bases and J lost 6; bases outside the gene matches: 10. The CDR3 has 15 residues. From germline, CDR1 is SEHNR and CDR2 FQNEAQ (reference sequence). CDR3 sequence reads: CASSSTGNPMDTQYF. CDR3 DNA: TGTGCCAGCAGCTCGACAGGGAACCCAATGGATACGCAGTATTTT.

V is TRBV28 and J is TRBJ2-3, with unresolved D. Gene TRBJ2-7 matches the end of the DNA better, so the J call may be wrong. Germline CDR1 reads MDHEN; CDR2 reads SYDVKM. The CDR3 runs to 11 residues. In DNA form, the CDR3 reads TGTGCCAGCAGTTTGATGTTCGAGCAGTACTTC. Protein: CASSLMFEQYF.

In this sample, this clonotype turned up many times. V is TRBV5-1 and J is TRBJ2-4; D perhaps matches TRBD1 (7 bases). This CDR3 region has 13 residues. Trimming cost V 4 bases and J 8 bases, with 13 bases left between them. CDR1 SGHRS and CDR2 YFSETQ come from the germline V gene. The CDR3 here is CASSAEGTDIQYF. CDR3 nucleotides: TGCGCCAGCAGCGCGGAGGGGACAGACATTCAGTACTTC.

The V gene is TRBV11-3, the J gene TRBJ2-1, with 7 bases fitting TRBD2. Germline V CDR1 and CDR2: SGHNT, YENEEA. There are 16 residues in the CDR3. After removal of 5 bases from V and 0 bases from J, the junction contained 7 bases not matched to a gene. This CDR3 reads CASSHSGPSSYNEQFF. The DNA for the CDR3 is TGTGCCAGCAGCCATAGCGGGCCTAGCTCCTACAATGAGCAGTTCTTC. Filled out from reference TRBV11-3 and TRBJ2-1, the complete variable domain reads EAGVVQSPRYKIIEKKQPVAFWCNPISGHNTLYWYLQNLGQGPELLIRYENEEAVDDSQLPKDRFSAERLKGVDSTLKIQPAELGDSAVYLCASSHSGPSSYNEQFFGPGTRLTVL.

This clonotype is deemed large. J is TRBJ2-7 and V is TRBV7-6, with D uncertain. This CDR3 has 11 residues. V gave up 5 bases and J gave up 6 bases, with 8 bases separating them. Germline lookup yields CDR1 SGHVS and CDR2 FNYEAQ. The DNA for the CDR3 is TGTGCCAGCAGCCCAGGAACCGAGCAGTACTTC. This sequence encodes CASSPGTEQYF. Supplemented by reference TRBV7-6 and TRBJ2-7, the full variable domain reads GAGVSQSPRYKVTKRGQDVALRCDPISGHVSLYWYRQALGQGPEFLTYFNYEAQQDKSGLPNDRFSAERPEGSISTLTIQRTEQRDSAMYRCASSPGTEQYFGPGTRLTVT.

The J gene is TRBJ2-3, the V gene TRBV6-8; no definite D call. V gave up 7 bases and J gave up 4 bases, with 3 bases separating them. The CDR3 contains 10 residues. Germline lookup yields CDR1 MNHGY and CDR2 SAAAGT. CDR3 bases: TGTGCCAGCATCCCAGATACGCAGTATTTT. Translating gives CASIPDTQYF.

Note on this clonotype: A read error is likely, as this CDR3 ends without the conserved phenylalanine or tryptophan. No DNA is shown, since the ends of the CDR3 on it are uncertain; the CDR3 is the one TCRdb lists. The chain couples TRBV6-1 to TRBJ2-3; whether TRBD2, the table's D call, matches the DNA was not checked. The length of the CDR3 is 15 amino acids, counting both ends. Per germline, CDR1 MNHNS and CDR2 SASEGT. This CDR3 reads CASSERSGRTKFFGP.

This clonotype was seen a single time. J is TRBJ1-5 and V is TRBV20-1; a weak D match, TRBD1 (5 bases). V was shortened by 5 bases and J by 3 bases, with 17 bases between the two germline ends. The CDR3 covers 15 residues. The germline V gene encodes CDR1 DFQATT and CDR2 SNEGSKA (reference sequence). CDR3 in amino acids: CSAAQGGYPNQPQHF. The CDR3 DNA is TGCAGTGCTGCCCAGGGAGGGTATCCCAATCAGCCCCAGCATTTT.